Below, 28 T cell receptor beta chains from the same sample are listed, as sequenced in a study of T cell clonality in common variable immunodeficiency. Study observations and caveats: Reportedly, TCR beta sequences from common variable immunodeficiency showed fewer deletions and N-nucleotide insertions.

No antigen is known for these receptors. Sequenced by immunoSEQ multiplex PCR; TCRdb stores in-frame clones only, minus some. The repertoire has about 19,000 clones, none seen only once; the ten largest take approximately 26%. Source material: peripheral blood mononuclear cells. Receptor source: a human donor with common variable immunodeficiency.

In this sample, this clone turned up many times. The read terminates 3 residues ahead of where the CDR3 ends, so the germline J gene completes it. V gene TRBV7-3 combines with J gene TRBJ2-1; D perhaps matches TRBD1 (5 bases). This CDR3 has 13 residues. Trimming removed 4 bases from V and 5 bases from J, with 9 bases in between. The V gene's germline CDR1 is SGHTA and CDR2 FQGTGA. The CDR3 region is CASSWGRDNEQFF. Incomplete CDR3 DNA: TGTGCCAGCAGCTGGGGCAGGGACAATGAG.

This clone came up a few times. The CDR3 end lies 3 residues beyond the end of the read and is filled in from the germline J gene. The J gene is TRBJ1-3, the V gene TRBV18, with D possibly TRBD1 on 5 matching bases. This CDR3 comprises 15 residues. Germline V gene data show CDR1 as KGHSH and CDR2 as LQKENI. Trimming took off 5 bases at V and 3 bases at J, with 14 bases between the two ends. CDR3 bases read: TGTGCCAGCTCAACTACCAGGGAAAATGGAAACACC. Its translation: CASSTTRENGNT. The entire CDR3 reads CASSTTRENGNTIYF.

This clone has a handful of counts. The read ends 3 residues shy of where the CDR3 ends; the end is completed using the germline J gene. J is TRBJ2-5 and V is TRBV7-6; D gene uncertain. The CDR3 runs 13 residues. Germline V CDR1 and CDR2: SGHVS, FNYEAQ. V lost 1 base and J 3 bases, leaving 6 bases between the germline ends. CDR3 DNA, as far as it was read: TGTGCCAGCAGCTTAGTTACGGAAGAGACC. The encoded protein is CASSLVTEET. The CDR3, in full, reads CASSLVTEETQYF.

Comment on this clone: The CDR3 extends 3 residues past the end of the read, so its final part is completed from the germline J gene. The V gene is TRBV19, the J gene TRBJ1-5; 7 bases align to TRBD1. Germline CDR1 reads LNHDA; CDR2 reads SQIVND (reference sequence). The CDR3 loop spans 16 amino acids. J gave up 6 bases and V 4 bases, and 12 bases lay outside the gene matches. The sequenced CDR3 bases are TGTGCCAGTAGTACCTATGTGGGGACAGTAGGTCAGCCC. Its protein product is CASSTYVGTVGQP. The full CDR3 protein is CASSTYVGTVGQPQHF.

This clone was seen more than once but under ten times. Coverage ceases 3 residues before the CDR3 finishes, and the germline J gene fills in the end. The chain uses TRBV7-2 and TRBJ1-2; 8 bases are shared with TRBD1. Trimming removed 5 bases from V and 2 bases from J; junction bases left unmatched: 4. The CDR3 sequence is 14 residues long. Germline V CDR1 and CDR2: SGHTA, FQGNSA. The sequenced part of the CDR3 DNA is TGTGCCAGCAGCAAGGACAGGGTGAACTATGGC. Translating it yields CASSKDRVNYG. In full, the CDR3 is CASSKDRVNYGYTF.

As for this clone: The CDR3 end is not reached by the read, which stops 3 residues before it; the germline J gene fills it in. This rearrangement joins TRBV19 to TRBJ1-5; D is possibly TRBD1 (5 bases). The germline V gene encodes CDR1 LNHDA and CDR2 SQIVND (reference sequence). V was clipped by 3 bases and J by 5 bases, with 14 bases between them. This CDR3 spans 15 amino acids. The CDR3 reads CASSIGGGTYQPQHF. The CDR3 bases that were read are TGTGCCAGTAGTATCGGGGGAGGAACATATCAGCCC.

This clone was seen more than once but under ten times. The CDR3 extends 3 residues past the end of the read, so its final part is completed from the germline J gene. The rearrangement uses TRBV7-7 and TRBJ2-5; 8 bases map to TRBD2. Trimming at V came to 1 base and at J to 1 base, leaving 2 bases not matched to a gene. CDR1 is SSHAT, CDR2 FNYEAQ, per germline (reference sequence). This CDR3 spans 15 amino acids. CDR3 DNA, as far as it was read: TGTGCCAGCAGCTTAGGAGCGGGGGCCCAAGAGACC. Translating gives CASSLGAGAQET. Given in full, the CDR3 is CASSLGAGAQETQYF. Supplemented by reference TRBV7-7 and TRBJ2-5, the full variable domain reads GAGVSQSPRYKVTKRGQDVTLRCDPISSHATLYWYQQALGQGPEFLTYFNYEAQPDKSGLPSDRFSAERPEGSISTLTIQRTEQRDSAMYRCASSLGAGAQETQYFGPGTRLLVL.

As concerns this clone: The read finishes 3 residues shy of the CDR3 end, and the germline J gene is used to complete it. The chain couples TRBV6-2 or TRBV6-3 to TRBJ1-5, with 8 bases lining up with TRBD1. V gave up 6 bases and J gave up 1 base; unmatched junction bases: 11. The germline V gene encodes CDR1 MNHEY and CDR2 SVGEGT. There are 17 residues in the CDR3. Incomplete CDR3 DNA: TGTGCCAGCAGACCACTAGCCGGGACAGGCAGCAATCAGCCC. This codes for CASRPLAGTGSNQP. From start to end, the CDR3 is CASRPLAGTGSNQPQHF.

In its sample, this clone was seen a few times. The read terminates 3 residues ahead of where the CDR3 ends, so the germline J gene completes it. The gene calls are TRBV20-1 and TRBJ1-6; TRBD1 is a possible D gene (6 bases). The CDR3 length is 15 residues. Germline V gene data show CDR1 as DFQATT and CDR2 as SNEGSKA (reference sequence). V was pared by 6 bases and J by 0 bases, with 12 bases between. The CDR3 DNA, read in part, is TGCAGTGCAACTACAGGGAGCTCCTATAATTCACCC. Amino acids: CSATTGSSYNSP. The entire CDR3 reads CSATTGSSYNSPLHF.

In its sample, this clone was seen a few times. CDR3 bases read: TGCAGCGTTCGGCCGGGACAGGGGAGGGGAGCGGCCTTAGAGACC. Translation gives CSVRPGQGRGAALET. The CDR3 reads in full as CSVRPGQGRGAALETQYF. The V and J genes are TRBV29-1 and TRBJ2-5, with 10 bases fitting TRBD1. The read halts 3 residues ahead of the CDR3 end, with the missing end drawn from the germline J gene. V dropped 5 bases and J dropped 4; count of bases not matched to a gene: 19. Germline CDR1 SQVTM, CDR2 ANQGSEA. The CDR3 sequence is 18 residues long.

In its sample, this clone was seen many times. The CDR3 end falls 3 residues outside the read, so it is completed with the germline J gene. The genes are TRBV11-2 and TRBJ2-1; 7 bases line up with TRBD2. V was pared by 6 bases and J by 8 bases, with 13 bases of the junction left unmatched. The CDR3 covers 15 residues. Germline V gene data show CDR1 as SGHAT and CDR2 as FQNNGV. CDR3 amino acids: CASSPRTSFFDEQFF. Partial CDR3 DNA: TGTGCCAGCAGTCCACGGACTAGTTTTTTTGATGAG.

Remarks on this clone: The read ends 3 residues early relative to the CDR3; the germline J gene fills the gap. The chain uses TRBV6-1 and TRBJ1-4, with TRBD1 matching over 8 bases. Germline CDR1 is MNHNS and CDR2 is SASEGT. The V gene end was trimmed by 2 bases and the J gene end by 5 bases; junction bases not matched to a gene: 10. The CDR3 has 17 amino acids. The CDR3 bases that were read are TGTGCCAGCAGTGAAAATGTCTTCAGGGGGCGGAATGAAAAA. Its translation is CASSENVFRGRNEK. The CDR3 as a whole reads CASSENVFRGRNEKLFF.

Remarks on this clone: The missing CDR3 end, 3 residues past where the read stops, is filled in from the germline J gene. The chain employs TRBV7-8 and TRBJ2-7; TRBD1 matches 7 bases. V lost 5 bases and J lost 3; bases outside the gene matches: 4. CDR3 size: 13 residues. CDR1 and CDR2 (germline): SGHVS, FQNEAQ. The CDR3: CASSPGQLYEQYF. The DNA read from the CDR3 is TGTGCCAGCAGCCCGGGACAGCTCTACGAG.

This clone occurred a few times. The CDR3: CASSLSSGSSYNEQFF. The CDR3 bases that were read are TGTGCCAGCAGCTTGTCTAGCGGGAGCTCCTACAATGAG. The J gene is TRBJ2-1, the V gene TRBV7-6; 10 bases match TRBD2. Read sequence stops 3 residues before the CDR3 end, and the germline J gene provides the missing end. The junction had 2 bases not matched to a gene; V was cut back by 3 bases and J by 0 bases. This CDR3 comprises 16 residues. CDR1 SGHVS and CDR2 FNYEAQ come from the germline V gene.

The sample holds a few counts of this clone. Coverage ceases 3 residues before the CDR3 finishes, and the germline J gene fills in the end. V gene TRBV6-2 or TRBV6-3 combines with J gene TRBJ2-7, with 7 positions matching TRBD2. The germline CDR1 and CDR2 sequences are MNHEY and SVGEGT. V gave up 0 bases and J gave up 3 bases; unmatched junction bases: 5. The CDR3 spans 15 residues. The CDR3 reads CASSYSGLADYEQYF. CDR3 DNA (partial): TGTGCCAGCAGTTACTCAGGCCTAGCGGACTACGAG.

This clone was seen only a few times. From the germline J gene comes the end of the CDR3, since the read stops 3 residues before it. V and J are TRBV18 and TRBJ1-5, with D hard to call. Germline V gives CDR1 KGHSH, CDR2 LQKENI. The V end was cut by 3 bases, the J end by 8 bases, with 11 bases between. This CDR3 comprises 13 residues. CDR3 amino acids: CASSPGVWEPQHF. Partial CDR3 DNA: TGTGCCAGCTCACCCGGGGTTTGGGAGCCC.

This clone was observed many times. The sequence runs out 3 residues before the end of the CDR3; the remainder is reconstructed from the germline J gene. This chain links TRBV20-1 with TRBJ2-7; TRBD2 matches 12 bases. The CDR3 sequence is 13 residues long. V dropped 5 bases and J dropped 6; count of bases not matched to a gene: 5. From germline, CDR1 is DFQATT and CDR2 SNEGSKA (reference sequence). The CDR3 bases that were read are TGCAGTGCTCCTGGACTAGCGGGAAGCGAG. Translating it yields CSAPGLAGSE. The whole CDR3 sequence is CSAPGLAGSEQYF.

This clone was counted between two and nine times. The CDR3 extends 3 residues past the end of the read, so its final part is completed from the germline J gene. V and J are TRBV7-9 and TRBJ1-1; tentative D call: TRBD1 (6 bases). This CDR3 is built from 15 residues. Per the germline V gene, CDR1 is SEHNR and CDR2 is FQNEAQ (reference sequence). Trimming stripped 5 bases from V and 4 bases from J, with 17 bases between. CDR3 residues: CASSSFRGRGTEAFF. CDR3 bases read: TGTGCCAGCAGCAGTTTCAGGGGTAGGGGCACTGAA.

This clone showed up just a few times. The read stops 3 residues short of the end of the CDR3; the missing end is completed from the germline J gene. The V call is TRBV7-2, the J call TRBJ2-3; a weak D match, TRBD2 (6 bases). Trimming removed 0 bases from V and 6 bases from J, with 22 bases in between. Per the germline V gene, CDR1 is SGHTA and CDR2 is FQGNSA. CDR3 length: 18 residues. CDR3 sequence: CASSLATGQLLGGDTQYF. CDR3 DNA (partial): TGTGCCAGCAGCTTAGCAACCGGACAATTATTAGGAGGGGATACG.

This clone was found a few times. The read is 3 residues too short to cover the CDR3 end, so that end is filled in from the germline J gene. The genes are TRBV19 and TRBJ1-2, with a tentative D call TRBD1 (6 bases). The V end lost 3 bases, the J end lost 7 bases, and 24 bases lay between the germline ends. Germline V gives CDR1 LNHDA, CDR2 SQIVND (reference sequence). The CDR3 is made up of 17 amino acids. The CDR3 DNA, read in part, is TGTGCCAGTAGTATCTTTTTTTCTAGGACAGAAGGCCGTGGC. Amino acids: CASSIFFSRTEGRG. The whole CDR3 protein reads CASSIFFSRTEGRGYTF.

The CDR3 loop is CAWSVLAGGSTDTQYF. CDR3 bases read: TGTGCCTGGAGTGTACTAGCGGGAGGGAGCACAGATACG. This chain uses TRBV30 with TRBJ2-3, with 13 bases fitting TRBD2. The read gets to within 3 residues of the CDR3 end, and the germline J gene fills in the rest. Germline trimming cut 0 bases from V and 0 bases from J; bases unmatched to any gene: 0. CDR1 is GTSNPN, CDR2 SVGIG, per germline (reference sequence). CDR3 length: 16 amino acids.

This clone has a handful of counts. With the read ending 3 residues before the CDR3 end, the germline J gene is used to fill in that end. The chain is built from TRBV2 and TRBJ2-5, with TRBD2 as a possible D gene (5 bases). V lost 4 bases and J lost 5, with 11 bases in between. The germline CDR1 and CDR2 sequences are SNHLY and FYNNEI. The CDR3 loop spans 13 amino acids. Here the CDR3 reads CASSVGVWETQYF. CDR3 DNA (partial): TGTGCCAGCAGTGTCGGGGTTTGGGAGACC.

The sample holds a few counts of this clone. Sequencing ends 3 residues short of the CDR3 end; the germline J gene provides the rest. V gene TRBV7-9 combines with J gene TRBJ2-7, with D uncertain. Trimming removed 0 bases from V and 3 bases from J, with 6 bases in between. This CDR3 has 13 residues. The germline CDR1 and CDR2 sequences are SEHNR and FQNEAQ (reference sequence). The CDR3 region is CASSLAFLYEQYF. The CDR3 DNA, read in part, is TGTGCCAGCAGCTTAGCTTTTCTCTACGAG.

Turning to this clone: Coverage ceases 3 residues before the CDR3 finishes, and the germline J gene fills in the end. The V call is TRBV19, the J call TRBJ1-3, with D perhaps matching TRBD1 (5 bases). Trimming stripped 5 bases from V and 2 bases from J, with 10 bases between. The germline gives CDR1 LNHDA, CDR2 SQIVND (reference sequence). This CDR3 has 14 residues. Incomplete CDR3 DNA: TGTGCCAGTAGTTCCCAGGGTGCTGGAAACACC. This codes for CASSSQGAGNT. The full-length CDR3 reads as CASSSQGAGNTIYF.

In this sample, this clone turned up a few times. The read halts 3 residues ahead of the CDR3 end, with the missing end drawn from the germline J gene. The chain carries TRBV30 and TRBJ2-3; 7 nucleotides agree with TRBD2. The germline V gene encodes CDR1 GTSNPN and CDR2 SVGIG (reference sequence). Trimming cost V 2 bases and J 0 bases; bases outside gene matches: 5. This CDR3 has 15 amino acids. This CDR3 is CAWSPLAFSTDTQYF. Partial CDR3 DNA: TGTGCCTGGAGTCCACTAGCGTTCAGCACAGATACG. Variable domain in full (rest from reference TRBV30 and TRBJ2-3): SQTIHQWPATLVQPVGSPLSLECTVEGTSNPNLYWYRQAAGRGLQLLFYSVGIGQISSEVPQNLSASRPQDRQFILSSKKLLLSDSGFYLCAWSPLAFSTDTQYFGPGTRLTVL.

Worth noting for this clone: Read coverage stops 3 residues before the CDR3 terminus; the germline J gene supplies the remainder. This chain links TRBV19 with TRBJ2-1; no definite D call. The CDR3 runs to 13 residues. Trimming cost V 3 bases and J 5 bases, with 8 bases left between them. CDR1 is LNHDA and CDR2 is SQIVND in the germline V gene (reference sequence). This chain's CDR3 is CASSITWHNEQFF. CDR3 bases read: TGTGCCAGTAGTATCACGTGGCACAATGAG.

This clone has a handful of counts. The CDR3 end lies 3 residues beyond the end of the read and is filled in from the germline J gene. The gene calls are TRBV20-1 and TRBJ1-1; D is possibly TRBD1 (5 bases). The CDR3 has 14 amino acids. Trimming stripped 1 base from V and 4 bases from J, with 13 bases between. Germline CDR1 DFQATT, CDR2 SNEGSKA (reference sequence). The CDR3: CSARGGGGITEAFF. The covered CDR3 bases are TGCAGTGCTAGAGGGGGTGGGGGGATCACTGAA.

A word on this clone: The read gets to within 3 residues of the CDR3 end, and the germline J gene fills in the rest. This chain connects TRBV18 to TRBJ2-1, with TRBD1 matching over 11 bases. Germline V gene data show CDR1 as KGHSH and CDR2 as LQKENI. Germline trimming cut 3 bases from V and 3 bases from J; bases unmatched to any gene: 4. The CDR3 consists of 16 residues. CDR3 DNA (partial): TGTGCCAGCTCACCCCAGGACAGGGGGCTCTACAATGAG. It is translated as CASSPQDRGLYNE. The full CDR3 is CASSPQDRGLYNEQFF.